This TCR beta chain was observed in a study of early T cells in non-severe SARS-CoV-2 infection. Study summary: Sequencing of unsorted whole blood was done on bulk RNA, leaving chains unpaired.

This clonotype was seen a handful of times. Antigen unknown. The CDR3 loop spans 12 amino acids. The V end was cut by 7 bases, the J end by 8 bases, with 14 bases between. Attachment of unique molecular identifiers was made to individual cDNA molecules. TCRdb independently ran MiXCR on the 5' RACE reads; one entry per CDR3 protein. Of some 80,000 distinct CDR3 sequences in the sample, roughly 13% were seen once. Study results and limitations: CD4 and private specificities were missed by VDJdb matching, which favored anti-spike CD8 responses.

Sequencing input: whole blood. The clonotype originates from an adult who was a healthcare worker with PCR-confirmed SARS-CoV-2 infection or an uninfected control (not recorded which). The chain joins TRBV12-3 or TRBV12-4 to TRBJ1-2, with D possibly TRBD1 on 5 matching bases. The CDR3 region has the DNA TGTGCCAGCATCCAACCTAAGGGGGGCTACACCTTC. Translated: CASIQPKGGYTF.